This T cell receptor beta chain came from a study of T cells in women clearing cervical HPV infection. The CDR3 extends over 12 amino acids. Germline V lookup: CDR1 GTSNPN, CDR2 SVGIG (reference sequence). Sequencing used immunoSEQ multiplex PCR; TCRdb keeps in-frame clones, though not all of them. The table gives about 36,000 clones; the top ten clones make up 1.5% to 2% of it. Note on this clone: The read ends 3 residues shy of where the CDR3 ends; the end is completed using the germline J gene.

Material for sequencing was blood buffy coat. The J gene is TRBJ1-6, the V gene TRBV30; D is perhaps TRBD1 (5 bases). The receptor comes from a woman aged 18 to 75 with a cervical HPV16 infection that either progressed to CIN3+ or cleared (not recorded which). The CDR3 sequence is CAWSPDSPSLHF. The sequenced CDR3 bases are TGTGCCTGGAGTCCCGACAGCCCGTCC.